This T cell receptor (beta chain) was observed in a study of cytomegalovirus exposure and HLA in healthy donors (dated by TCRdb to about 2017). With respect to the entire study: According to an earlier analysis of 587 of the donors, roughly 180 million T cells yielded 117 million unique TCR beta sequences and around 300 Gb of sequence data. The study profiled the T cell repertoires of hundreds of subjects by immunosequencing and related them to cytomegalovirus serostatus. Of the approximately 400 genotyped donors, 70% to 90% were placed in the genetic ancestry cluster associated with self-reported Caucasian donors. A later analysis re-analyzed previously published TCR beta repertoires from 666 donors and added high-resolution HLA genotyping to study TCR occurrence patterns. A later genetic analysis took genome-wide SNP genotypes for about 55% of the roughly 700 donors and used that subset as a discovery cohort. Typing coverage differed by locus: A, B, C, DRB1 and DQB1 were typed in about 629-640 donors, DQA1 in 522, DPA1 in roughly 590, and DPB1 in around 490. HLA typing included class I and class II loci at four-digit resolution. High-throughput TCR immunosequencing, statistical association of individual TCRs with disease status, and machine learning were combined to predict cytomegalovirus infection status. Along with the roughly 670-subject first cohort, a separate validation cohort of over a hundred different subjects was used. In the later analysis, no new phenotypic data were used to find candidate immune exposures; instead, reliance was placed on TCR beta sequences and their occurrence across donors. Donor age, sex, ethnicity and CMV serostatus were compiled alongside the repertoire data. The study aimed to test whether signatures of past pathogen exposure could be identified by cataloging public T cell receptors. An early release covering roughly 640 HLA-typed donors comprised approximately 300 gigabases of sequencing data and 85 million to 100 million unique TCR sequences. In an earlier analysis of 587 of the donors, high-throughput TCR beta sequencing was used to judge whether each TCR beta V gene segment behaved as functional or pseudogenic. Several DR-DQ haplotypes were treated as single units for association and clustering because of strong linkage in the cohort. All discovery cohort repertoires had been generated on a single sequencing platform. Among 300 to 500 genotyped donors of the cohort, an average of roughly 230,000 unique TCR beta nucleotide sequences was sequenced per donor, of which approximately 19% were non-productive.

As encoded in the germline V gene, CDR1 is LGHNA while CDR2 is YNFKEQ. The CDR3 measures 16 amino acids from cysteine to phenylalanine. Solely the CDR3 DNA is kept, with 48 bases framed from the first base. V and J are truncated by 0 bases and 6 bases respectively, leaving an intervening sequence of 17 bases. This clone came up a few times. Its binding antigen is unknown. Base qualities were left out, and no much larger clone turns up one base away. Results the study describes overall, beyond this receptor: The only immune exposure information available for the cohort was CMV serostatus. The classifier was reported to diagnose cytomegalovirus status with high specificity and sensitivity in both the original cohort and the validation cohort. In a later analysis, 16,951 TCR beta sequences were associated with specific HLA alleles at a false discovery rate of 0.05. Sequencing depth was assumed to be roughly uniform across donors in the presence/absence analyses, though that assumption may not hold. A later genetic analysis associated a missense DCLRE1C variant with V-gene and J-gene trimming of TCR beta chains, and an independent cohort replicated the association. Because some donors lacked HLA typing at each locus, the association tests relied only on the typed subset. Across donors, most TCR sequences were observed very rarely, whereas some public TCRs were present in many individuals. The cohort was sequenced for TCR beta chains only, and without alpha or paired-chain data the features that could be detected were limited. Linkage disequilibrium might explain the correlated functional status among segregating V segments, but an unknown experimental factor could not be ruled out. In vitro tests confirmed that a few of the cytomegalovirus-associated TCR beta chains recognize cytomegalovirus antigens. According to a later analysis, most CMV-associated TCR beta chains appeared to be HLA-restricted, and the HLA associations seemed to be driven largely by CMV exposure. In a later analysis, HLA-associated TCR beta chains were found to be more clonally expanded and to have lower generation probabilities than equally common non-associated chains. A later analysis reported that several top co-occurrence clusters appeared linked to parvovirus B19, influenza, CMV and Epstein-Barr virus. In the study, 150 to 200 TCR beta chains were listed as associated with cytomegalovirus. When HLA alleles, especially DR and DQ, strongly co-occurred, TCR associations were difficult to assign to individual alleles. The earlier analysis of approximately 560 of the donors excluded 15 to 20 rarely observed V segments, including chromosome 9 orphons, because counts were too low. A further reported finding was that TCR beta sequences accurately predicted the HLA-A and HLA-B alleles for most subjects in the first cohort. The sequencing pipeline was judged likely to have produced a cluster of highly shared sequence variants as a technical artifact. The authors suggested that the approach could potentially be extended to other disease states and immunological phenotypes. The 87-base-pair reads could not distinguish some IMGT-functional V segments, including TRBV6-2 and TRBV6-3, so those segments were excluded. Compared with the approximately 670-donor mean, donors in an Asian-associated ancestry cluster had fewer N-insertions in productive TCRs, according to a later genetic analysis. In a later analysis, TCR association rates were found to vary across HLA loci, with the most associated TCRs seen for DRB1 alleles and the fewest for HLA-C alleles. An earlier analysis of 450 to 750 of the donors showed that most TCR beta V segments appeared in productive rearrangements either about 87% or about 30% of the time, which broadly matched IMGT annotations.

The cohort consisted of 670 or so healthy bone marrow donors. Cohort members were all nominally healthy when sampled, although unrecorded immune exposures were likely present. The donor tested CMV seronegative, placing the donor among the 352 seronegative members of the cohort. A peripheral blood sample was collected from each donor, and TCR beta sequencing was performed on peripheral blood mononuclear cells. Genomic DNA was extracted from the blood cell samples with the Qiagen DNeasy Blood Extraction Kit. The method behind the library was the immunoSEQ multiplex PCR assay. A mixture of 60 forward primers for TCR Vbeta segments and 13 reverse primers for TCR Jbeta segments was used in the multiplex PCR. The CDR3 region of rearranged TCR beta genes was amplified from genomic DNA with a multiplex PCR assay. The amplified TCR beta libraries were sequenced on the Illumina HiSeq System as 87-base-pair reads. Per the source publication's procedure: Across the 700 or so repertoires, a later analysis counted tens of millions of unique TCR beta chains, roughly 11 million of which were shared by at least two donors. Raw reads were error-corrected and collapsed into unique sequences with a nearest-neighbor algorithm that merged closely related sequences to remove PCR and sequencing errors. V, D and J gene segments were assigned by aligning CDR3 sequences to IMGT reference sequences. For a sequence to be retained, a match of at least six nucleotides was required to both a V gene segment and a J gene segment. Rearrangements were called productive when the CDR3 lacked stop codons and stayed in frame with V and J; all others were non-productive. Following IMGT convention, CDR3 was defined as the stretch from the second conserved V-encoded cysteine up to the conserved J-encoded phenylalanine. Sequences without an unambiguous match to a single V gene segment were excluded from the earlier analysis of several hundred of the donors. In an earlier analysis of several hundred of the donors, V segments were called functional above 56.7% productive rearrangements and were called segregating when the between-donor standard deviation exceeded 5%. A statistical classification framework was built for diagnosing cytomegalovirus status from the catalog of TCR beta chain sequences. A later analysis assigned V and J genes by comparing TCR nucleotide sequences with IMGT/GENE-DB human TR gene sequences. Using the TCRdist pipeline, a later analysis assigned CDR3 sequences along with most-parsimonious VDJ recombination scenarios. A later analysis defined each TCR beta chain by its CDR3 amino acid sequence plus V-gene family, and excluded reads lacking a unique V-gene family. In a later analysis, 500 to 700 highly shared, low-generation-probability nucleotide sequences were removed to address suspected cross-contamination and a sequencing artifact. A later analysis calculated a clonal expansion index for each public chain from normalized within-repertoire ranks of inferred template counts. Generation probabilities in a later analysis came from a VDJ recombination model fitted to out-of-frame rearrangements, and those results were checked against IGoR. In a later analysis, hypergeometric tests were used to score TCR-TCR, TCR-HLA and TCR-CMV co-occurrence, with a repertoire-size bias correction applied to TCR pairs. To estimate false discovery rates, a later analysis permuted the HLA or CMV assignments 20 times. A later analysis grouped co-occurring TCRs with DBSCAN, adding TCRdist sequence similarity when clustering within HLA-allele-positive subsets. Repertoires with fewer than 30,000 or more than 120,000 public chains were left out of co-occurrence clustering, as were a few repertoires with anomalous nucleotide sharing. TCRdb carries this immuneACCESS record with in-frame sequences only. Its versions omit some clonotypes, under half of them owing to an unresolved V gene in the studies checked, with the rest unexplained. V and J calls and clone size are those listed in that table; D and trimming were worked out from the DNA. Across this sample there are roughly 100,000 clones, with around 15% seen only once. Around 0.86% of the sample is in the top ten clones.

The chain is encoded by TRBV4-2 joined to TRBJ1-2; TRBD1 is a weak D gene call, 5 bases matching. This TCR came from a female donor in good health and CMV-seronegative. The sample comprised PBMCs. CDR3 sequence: CASSQEVVGLSNGYTF. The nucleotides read TGTGCCAGCAGCCAAGAAGTTGTGGGGCTGAGCAATGGCTACACCTTC.